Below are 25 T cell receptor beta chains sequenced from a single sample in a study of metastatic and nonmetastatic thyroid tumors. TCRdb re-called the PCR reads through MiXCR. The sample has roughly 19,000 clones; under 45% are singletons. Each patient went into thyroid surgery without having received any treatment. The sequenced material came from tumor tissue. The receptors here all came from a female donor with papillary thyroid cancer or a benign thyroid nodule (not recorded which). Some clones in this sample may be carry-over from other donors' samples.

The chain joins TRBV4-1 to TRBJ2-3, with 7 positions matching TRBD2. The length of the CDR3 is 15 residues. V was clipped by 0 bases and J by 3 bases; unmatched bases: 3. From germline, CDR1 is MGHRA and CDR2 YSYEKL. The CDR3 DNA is TGCGCCAGCAGCCAAGAGGCGGGAGTAACAGATACGCAGTATTTT. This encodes CASSQEAGVTDTQYF.

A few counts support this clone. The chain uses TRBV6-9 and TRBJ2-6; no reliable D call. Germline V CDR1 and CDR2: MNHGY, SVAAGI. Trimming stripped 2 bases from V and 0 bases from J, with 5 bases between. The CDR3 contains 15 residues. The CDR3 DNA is TGTGCCAGCAGTTATGGAGACTCTGGGGCCAACGTCCTGACTTTC. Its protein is CASSYGDSGANVLTF.

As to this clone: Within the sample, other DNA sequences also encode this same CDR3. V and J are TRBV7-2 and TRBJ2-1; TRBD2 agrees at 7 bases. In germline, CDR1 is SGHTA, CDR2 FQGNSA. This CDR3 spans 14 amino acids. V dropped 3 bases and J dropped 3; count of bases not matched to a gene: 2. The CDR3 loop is CASSLAGVYNEQFF. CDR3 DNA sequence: TGTGCCAGCAGCTTGGCGGGAGTCTACAATGAGCAGTTCTTC. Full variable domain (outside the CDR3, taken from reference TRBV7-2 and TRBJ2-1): GAGVSQSPSNKVTEKGKDVELRCDPISGHTALYWYRQSLGQGLEFLIYFQGNSAPDKSGLPSDRFSAERTGGSVSTLTIQRTQQEDSAVYLCASSLAGVYNEQFFGPGTRLTVL.

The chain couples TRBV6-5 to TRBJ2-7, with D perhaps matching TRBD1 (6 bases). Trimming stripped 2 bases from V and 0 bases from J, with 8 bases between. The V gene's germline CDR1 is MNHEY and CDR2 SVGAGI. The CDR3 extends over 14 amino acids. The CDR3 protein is CASSYGTLSYEQYF. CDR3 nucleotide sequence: TGTGCCAGCAGTTACGGGACACTCTCCTACGAGCAGTACTTC.

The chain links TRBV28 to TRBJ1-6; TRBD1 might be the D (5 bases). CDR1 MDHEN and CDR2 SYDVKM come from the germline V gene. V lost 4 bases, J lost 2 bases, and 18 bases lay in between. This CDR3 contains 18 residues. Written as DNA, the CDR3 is TGTGCCAGCAGTTGGGGACTAGGAACGTACCCCTATAATTCACCCCTCCACTTT. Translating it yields CASSWGLGTYPYNSPLHF.

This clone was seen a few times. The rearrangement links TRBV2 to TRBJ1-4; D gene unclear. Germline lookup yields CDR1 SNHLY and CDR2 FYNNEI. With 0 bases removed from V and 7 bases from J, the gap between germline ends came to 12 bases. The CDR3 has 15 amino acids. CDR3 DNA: TGTGCCAGCAGTGAAGCTCCGGGTGAAGTTGAAAAACTGTTTTTT. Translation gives CASSEAPGEVEKLFF.

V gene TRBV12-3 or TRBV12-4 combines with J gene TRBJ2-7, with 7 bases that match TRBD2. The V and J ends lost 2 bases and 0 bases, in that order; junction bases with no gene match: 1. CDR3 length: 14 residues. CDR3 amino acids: CASSLQRGSYEQYF. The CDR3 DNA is TGTGCCAGCAGTTTACAGCGGGGCTCCTACGAGCAGTACTTC.

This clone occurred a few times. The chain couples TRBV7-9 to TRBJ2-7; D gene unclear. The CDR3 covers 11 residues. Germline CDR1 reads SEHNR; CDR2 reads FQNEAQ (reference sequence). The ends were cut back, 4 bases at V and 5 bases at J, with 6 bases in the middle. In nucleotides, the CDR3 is TGTGCCAGCAGCTCGAGGAACGAGCAGTACTTC. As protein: CASSSRNEQYF.

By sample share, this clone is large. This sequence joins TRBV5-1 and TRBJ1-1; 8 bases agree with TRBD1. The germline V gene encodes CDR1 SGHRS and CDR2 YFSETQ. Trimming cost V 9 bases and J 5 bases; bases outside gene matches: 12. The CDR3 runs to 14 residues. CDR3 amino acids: CATRTGREETEAFF. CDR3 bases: TGCGCCACTCGGACAGGGCGCGAGGAAACTGAAGCTTTCTTT.

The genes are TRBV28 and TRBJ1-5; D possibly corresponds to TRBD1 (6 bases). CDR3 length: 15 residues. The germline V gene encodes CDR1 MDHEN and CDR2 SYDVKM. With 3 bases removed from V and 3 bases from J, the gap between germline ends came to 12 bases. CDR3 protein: CASSFRGGDNQPQHF. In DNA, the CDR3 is TGTGCCAGCAGTTTCAGGGGCGGTGACAATCAGCCCCAGCATTTT.

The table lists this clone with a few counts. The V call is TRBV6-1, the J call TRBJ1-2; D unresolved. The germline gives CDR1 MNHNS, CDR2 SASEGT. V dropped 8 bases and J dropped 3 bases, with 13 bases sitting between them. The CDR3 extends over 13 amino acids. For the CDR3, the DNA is TGTGCCAGCGGTACGGGGAGAGACTATGGCTACACCTTC. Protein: CASGTGRDYGYTF.

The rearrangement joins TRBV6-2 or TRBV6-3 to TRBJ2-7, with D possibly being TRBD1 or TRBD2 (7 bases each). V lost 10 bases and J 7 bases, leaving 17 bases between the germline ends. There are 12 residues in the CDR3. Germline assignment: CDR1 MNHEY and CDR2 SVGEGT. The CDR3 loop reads CATREGAREQYF. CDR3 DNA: TGTGCCACCAGGGAGGGGGCGCGGGAGCAGTACTTC.

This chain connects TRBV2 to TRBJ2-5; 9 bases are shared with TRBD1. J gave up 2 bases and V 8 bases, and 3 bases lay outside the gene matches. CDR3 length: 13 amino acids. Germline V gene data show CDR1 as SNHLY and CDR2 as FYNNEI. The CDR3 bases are TGTGCCAGCGGACAGGGGTTGCAAGAGACCCAGTACTTC. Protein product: CASGQGLQETQYF.

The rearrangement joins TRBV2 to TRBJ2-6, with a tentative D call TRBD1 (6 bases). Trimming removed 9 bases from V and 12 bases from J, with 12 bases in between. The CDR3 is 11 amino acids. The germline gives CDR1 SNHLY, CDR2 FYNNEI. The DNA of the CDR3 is TGTGCCAGGGGTCAGGGGACCGTCCTGACTTTC. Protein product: CARGQGTVLTF.

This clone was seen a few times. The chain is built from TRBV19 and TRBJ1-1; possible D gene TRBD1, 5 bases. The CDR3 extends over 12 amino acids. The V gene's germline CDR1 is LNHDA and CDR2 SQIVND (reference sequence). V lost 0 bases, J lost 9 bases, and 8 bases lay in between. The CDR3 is CASSIDGTKAFF. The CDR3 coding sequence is TGTGCCAGTAGTATAGACGGGACGAAAGCTTTCTTT.

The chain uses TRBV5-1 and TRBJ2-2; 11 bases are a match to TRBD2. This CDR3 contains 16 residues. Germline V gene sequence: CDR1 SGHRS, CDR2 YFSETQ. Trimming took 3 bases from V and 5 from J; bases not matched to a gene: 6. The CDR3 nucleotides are TGCGCCAGCAGCTACATGAGGACTAGCGGGACCGGGGAGCTGTTTTTT. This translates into CASSYMRTSGTGELFF.

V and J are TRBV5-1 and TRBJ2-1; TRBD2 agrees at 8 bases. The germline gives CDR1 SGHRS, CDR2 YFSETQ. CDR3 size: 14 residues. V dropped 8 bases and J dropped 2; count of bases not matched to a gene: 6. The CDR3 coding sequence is TGCGCCAGTAAGCGGGAGCCTACCTACAATGAGCAGTTCTTC. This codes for CASKREPTYNEQFF.

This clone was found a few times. In DNA form, the CDR3 reads TGTGCCAGCAGTTTACCATTACAGGGGCTTGTAAACACCATATATTTT. It yields the protein CASSLPLQGLVNTIYF. The chain joins TRBV28 to TRBJ1-3, with 7 bases aligning to TRBD1. This CDR3 has 16 amino acids. V lost 2 bases to trimming and J lost 6 bases; unmatched junction nucleotides: 10. Germline V CDR1 and CDR2: MDHEN, SYDVKM.

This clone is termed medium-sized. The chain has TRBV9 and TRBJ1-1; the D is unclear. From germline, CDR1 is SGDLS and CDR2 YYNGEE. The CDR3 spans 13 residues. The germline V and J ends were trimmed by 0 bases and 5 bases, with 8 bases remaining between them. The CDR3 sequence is CASSVEGKTEAFF. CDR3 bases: TGTGCCAGCAGCGTAGAGGGCAAAACTGAAGCTTTCTTT.

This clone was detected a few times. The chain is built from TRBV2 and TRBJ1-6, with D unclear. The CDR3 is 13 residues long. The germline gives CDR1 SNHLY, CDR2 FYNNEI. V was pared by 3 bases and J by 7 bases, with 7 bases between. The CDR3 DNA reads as TGTGCCAGCAGTGAGTTGGCGAATTCACCCCTCCACTTT. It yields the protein CASSELANSPLHF.

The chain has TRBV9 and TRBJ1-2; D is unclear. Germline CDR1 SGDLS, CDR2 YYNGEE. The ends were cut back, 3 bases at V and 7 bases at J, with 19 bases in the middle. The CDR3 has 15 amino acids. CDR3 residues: CASSGGFPGRSGYTF. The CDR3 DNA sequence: TGTGCCAGCAGCGGCGGGTTTCCGGGCAGAAGTGGCTACACCTTC.

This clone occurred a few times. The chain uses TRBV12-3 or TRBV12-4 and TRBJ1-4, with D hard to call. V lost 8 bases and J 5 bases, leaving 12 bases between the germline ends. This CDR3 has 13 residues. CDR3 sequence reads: CASRRDQNEKLFF. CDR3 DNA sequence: TGTGCCAGCCGGCGGGATCAAAATGAAAAACTGTTTTTT.

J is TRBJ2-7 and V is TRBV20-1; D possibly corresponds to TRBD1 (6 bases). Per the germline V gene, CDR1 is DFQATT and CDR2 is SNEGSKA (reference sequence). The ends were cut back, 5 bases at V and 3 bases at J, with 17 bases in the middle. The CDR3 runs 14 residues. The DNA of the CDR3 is TGCAGTGCTGGGGGCGGGCAGGGGTACTACGAGCAGTACTTC. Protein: CSAGGGQGYYEQYF.

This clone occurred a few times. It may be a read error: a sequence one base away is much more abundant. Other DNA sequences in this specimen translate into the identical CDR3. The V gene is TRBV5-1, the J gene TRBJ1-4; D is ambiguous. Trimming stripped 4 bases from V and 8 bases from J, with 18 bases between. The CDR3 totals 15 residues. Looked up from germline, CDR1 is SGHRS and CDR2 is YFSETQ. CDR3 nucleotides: TGCGCCAGCAGCCCGGGGATCGACCTGAAGGAAAAACTGTTTTTT. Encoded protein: CASSPGIDLKEKLFF. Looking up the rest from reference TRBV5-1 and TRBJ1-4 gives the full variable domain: KAGVTQTPRYLIKTRGQQVTLSCSPISGHRSVSWYQQTPGQGLQFLFEYFSETQRNKGNFPGRFSGRQFSNSRSEMNVSTLELGDSALYLCASSPGIDLKEKLFFGSGTQLSVL.

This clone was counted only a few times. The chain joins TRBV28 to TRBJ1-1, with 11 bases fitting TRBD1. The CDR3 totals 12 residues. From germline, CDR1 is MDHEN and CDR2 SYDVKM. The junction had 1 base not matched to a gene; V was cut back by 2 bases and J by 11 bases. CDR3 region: CASSLRDRGAFF. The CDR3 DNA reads TGTGCCAGCAGTTTAAGGGACAGGGGGGCTTTCTTT.